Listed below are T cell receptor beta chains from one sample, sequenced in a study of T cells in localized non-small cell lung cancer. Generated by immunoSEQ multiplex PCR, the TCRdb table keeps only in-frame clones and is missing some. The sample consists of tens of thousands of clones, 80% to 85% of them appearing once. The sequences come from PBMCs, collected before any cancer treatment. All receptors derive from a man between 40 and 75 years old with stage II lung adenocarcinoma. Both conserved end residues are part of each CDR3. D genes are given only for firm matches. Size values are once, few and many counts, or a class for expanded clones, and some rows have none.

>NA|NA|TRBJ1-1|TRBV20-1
CSAPENTEAFF
TGCAGTGCTCCTGAGAACACTGAAGCTTTCTTT
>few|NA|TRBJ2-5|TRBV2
CASSQETLWWVSQETQYF
TGTGCCAGCAGTCAAGAAACACTCTGGTGGGTCAGCCAAGAGACCCAGTACTTC
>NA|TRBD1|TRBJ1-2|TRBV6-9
CATADRSSVFYGYTF
TGTGCCACCGCGGACAGGAGTTCCGTCTTCTATGGCTACACCTTC
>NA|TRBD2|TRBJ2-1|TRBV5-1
CASSPGTSGKAYNEQFF
TGCGCCAGCAGCCCTGGGACTAGCGGGAAGGCCTACAATGAGCAGTTCTTC
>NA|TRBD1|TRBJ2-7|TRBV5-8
CASRDRGIYEQYF
TGTGCCAGCAGGGACAGGGGGATCTACGAGCAGTACTTC
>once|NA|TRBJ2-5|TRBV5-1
CASSLEGETQYF
TGCGCCAGCAGCTTGGAAGGGGAGACCCAGTACTTC
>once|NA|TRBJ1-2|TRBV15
CATSRDRFGYTF
TGTGCCACCAGCAGAGATCGGTTTGGCTACACCTTC
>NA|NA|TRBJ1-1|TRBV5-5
CASSLQGASTEAFF
TGTGCCAGCAGCTTGCAGGGTGCGAGCACTGAAGCTTTCTTT
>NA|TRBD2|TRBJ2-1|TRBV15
CATSRLPGLAYNEQFF
TGTGCCACCAGCAGACTCCCGGGACTAGCCTACAATGAGCAGTTCTTC
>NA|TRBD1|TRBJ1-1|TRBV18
CASSPDRVGTEAFF
TGTGCCAGCTCACCGGACAGGGTGGGGACTGAAGCTTTCTTT
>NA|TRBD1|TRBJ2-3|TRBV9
CASSPGQATDTQYF
TGTGCCAGCAGCCCAGGACAGGCTACAGATACGCAGTATTTT
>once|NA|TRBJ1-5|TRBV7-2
CASSLISTDPNQPQHF
TGTGCCAGCAGCTTAATTAGTACGGACCCCAATCAGCCCCAGCATTTT
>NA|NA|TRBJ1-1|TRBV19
CASSMVEGTEAFF
TGTGCCAGTAGTATGGTTGAGGGCACTGAAGCTTTCTTT
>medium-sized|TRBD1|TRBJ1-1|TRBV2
CASKTGTAFTEAFF
TGTGCCAGCAAAACCGGGACAGCGTTCACTGAAGCTTTCTTT
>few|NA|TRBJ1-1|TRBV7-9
CASTREDVMNTEAFF
TGTGCCAGCACGAGGGAGGATGTAATGAACACTGAAGCTTTCTTT
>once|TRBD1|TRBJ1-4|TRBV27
CASSYGTGEGKKLFF
TGTGCCAGCAGTTACGGGACAGGGGAAGGTAAAAAACTGTTTTTT
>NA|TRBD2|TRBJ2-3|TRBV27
CASRRLSGRAADTQYF
TGTGCCAGCAGACGACTGAGCGGGAGGGCCGCAGATACGCAGTATTTT
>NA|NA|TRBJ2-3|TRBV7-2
CASSPGVLGTDTQYF
TGTGCCAGCAGCCCAGGGGTCCTGGGCACAGATACGCAGTATTTT
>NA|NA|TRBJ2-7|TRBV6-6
CASSPSYEQYF
TGTGCCAGCAGCCCGTCCTACGAGCAGTACTTC
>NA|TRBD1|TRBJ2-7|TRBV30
CAWSGQGLSYEQYF
TGTGCCTGGTCCGGACAGGGGCTCTCCTACGAGCAGTACTTC
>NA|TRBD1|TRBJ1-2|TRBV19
CASSPSEGTGRLDTF
TGTGCCAGTAGTCCGTCGGAGGGGACAGGTCGGTTGGACACCTTC
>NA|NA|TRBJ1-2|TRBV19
CASTLDQEMDYGYTF
TGTGCCAGTACTCTCGACCAGGAGATGGACTATGGCTACACCTTC
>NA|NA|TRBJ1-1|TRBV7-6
CASSLLTDLNTEAFF
TGTGCCAGCAGCCTCTTGACAGATTTGAACACTGAAGCTTTCTTT
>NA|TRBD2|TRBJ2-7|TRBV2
CASLKAALAGGEGSKQYF
TGTGCCAGCTTAAAAGCCGCGCTAGCGGGAGGGGAGGGCAGTAAGCAGTACTTC
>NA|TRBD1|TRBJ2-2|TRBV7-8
CASNLGTGTGELFF
TGTGCCAGCAATTTAGGGACAGGCACCGGGGAGCTGTTTTTT
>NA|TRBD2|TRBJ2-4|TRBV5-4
CASSLYEAGGIQYF
TGTGCCAGCAGCTTGTACGAGGCGGGAGGCATTCAGTACTTC
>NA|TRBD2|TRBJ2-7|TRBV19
CASSIRTSSYEQYF
TGTGCCAGTAGTATACGGACTAGCTCCTACGAGCAGTACTTC
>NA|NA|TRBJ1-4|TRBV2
CASSRNTATNEKLFF
TGTGCCAGCAGTCGAAATACCGCAACTAATGAAAAACTGTTTTTT
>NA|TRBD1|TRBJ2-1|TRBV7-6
CASSAGTGIVNEQFF
TGTGCCAGCAGCGCCGGGACAGGGATTGTCAATGAGCAGTTCTTC
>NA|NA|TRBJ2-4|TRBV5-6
CASSIQGFGAKNIQYF
TGTGCCAGCAGCATTCAGGGGTTTGGAGCCAAAAACATTCAGTACTTC
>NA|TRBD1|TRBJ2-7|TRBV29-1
CSVRGQGNYEQYF
TGCAGCGTCCGTGGACAGGGCAACTACGAGCAGTACTTC
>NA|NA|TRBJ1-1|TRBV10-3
CATRQVKNTEAFF
TGTGCCACCAGACAGGTGAAGAACACTGAAGCTTTCTTT
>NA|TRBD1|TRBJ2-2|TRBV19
CASSGRQGLGTGELFF
TGTGCCAGTAGCGGACGACAGGGTTTGGGCACCGGGGAGCTGTTTTTT
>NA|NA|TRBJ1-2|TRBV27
CASSSGSNYGYTF
TGTGCCAGCAGTTCGGGGAGTAACTATGGCTACACCTTC
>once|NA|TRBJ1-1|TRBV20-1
CSARPTEAFF
TGCAGTGCTAGACCCACTGAAGCTTTCTTT
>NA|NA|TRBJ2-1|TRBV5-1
CASRPGTSKYNEQFF
TGCGCCAGCAGACCGGGGACTTCGAAGTACAATGAGCAGTTCTTC
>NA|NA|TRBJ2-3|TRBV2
CASRVDHTDTQYF
TGTGCCAGCAGAGTAGACCACACAGATACGCAGTATTTT
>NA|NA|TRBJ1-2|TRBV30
CAWSVGGIGAAVARVNYGYTF
TGTGCCTGGAGTGTAGGGGGGATTGGGGCCGCCGTCGCTCGGGTTAACTATGGCTACACCTTC
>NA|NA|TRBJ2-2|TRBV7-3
CASSSQGWGTGELFF
TGTGCCAGCAGCTCCCAGGGTTGGGGCACCGGGGAGCTGTTTTTT